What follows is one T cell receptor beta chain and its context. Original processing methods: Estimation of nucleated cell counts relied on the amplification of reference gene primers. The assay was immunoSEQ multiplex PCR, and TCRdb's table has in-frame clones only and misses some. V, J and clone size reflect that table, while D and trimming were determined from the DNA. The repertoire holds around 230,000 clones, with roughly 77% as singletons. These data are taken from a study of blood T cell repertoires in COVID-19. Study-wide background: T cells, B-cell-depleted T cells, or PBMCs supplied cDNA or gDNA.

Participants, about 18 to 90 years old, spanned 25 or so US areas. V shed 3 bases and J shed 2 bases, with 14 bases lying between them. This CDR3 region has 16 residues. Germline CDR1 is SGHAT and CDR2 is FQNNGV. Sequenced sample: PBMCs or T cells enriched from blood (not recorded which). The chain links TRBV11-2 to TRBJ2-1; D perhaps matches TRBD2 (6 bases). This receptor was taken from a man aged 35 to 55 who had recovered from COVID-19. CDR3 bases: TGTGCCAGCAGCTTGACTGGGGGGTACCCCTACAATGAGCAGTTCTTC. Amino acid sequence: CASSLTGGYPYNEQFF.